This record covers a single TCR beta chain. Its specificity is not known. The data belong to a study of CD8+ T cells in alopecia areata. Treatment meaning: oral pan-JAK inhibitor, 5-10 mg twice daily. Peripheral blood samples and lesional scalp punch biopsies were obtained from alopecia areata patients. As the sequencing template, cDNA was produced by extracting RNA and reverse transcribing it. The assay was immunoSEQ multiplex PCR, and TCRdb's table has in-frame clones only and misses some. The sample records about 290,000 clones, roughly 64% being singletons. CDR1 LGHNA and CDR2 YSLEER come from the germline V gene. V lost 4 bases to trimming and J lost 7 bases; unmatched junction nucleotides: 9. This CDR3 region has 15 residues. Study conclusions and caveats: Patients displayed less clarity in TCR sharing than mice, a finding possibly related to HLA.

Sequencing was performed on CD4+ T cells sorted from blood, taken at week 24, from a patient treated with tofacitinib. The sequence derives from a human donor with alopecia areata. The chain couples TRBV4-3 to TRBJ2-3; TRBD1 matches 9 bases. This chain's CDR3 is CASSPRDRVAYTQYF. Written as DNA, the CDR3 is TGCGCCAGCAGCCCCCGGGACAGGGTTGCATATACGCAGTATTTT.